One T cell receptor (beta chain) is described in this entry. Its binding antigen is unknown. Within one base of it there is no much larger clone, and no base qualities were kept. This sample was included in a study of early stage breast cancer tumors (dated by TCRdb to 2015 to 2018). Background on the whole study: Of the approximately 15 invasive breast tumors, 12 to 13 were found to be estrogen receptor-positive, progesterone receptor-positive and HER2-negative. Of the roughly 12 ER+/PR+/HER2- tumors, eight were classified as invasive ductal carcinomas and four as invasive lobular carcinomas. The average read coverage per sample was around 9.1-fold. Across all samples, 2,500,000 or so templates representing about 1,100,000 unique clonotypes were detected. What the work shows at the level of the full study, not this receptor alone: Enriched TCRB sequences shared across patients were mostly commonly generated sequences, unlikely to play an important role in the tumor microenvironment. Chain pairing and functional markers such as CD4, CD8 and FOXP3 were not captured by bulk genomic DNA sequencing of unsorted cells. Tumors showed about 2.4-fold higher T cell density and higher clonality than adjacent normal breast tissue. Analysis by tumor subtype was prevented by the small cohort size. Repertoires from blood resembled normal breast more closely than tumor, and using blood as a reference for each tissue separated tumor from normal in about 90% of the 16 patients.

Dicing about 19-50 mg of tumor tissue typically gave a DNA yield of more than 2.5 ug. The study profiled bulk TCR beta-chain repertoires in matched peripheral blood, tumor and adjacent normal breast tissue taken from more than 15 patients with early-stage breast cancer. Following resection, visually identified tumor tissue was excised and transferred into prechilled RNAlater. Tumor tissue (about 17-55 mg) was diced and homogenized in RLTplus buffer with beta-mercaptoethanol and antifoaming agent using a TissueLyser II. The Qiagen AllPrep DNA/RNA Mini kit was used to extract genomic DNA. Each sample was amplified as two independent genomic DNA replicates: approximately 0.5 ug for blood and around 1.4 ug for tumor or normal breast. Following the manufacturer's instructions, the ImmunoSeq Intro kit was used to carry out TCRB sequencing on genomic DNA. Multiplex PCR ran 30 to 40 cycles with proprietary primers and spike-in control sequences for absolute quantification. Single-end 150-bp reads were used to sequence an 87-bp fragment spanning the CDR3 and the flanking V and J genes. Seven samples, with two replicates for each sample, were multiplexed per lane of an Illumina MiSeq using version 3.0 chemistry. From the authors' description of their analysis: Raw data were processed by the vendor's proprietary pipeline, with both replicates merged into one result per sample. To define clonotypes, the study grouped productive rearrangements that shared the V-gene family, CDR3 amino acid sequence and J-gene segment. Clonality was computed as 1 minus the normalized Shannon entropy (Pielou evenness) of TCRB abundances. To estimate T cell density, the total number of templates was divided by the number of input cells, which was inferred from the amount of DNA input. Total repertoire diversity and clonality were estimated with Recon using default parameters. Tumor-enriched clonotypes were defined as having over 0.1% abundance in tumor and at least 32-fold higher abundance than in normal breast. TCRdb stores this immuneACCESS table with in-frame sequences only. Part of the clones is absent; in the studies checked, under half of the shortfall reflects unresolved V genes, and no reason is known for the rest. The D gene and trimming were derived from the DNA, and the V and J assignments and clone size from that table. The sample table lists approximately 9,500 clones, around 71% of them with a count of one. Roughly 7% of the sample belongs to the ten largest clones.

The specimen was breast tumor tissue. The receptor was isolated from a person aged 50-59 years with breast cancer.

CDR3 loop: CASSIPAGGRNQPQHF. DNA sequence: TGTGCCAGTAGTATCCCGGCAGGGGGGCGCAATCAGCCCCAGCATTTT. This receptor chain uses TRBV19 and TRBJ1-5; TRBD1 matches 7 bases in the middle. The junction shows trimming of 3 bases on V and 2 bases on J, and the gene matches do not reach 7 bases of it. Per the germline V gene (reference sequence), LNHDA is the CDR1 and SQIVND is the CDR2. Including cysteine and phenylalanine, the CDR3 has 16 amino acids. The DNA shown is the 48-base CDR3, in frame from base 1.